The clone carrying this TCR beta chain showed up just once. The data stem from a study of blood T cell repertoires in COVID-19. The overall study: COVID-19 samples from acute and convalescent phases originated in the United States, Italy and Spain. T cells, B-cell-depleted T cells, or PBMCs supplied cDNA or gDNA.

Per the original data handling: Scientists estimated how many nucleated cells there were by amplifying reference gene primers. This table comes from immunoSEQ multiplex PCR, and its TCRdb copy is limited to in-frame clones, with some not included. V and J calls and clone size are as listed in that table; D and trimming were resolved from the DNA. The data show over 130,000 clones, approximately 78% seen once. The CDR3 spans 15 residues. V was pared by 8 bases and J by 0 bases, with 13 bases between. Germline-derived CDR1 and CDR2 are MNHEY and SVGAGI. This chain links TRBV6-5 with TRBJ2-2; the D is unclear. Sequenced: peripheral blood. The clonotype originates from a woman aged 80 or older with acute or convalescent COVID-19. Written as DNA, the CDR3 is TGTGCCAGCGCTGTAGTGAACGCGAACACCGGGGAGCTGTTTTTT. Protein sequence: CASAVVNANTGELFF.